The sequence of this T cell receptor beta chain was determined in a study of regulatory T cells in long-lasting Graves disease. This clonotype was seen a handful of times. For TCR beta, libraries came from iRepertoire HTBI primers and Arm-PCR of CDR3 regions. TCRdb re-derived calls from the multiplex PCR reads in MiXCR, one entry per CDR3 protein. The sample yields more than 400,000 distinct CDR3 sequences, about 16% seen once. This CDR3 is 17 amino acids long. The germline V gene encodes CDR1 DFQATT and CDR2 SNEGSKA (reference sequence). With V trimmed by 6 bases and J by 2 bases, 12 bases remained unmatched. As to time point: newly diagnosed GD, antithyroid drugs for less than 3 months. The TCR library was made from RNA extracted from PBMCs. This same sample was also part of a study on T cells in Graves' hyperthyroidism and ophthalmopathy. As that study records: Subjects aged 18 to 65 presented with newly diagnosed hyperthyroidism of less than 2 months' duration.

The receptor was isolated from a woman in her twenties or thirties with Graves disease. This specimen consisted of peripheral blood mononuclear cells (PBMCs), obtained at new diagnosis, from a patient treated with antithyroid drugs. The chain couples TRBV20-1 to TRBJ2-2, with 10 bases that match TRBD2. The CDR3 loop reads CSAEAPLAGVNTGELFF. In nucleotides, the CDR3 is TGCAGTGCCGAAGCTCCCCTAGCGGGAGTTAACACCGGGGAGCTGTTTTTT.